The entry below describes one T cell receptor (beta chain). The source of the sample is a study of shared clonotypes between healthy human individuals. Germline V gene sequence: CDR1 ENHRY, CDR2 SYGVKD. This CDR3 has 14 residues. V lost 8 bases and J lost 2; bases outside the gene matches: 5. The method was immunoSEQ multiplex PCR; TCRdb's version includes in-frame clones alone and lacks a portion of them. In the table there are over 2 million clones, roughly 95% of which are singletons. The sequence came from a man younger than 35 in good health. The chain carries TRBV10-3 and TRBJ2-7; 11 bases align to TRBD2. Material: naive CD4+ T cells sorted from blood. Subset noted: CD45RA+ positively selected. For the CDR3, the DNA is TGTGCCATCGGGTCTAGCGGGGGGCCCTACGAGCAGTACTTC. Protein sequence: CAIGSSGGPYEQYF.